These T cell receptor beta chains were read from a single sample in a study of blood T cell repertoires in COVID-19. Data came from immunoSEQ multiplex PCR; TCRdb stores just in-frame clones and leaves some out. The sample has more than 300,000 clones; around 83% are singletons. Sample: PBMCs or T cells enriched from blood (not recorded which). The receptor set was obtained from a woman aged 50 to 60 who had recovered from COVID-19. The CDR3 runs from the conserved cysteine through the conserved F or W. Each record gives: D gene, V gene, J gene, clone size, CDR3 protein, CDR3 DNA. D genes are given only for firm matches. Size tells how often a clone was seen (once, few, many) or the class of an expanded clone, and some rows leave it out.

D gene: NA; V gene: TRBV30; J gene: TRBJ2-5; clone size: NA; CDR3 protein: CAWSVARGAPQYF; CDR3 DNA: TGTGCCTGGAGTGTGGCCAGGGGGGCGCCCCAGTACTTC
D gene: NA; V gene: TRBV29-1; J gene: TRBJ1-1; clone size: NA; CDR3 protein: CSVEEENTEAFF; CDR3 DNA: TGCAGCGTTGAGGAGGAGAACACTGAAGCTTTCTTT
D gene: TRBD1; V gene: TRBV9; J gene: TRBJ2-3; clone size: NA; CDR3 protein: CASSTTGNTDTQYF; CDR3 DNA: TGTGCCAGCAGCACGACAGGGAATACAGATACGCAGTATTTT
D gene: NA; V gene: TRBV6-5; J gene: TRBJ1-5; clone size: NA; CDR3 protein: CASTELGQPQHF; CDR3 DNA: TGTGCCAGCACCGAACTTGGTCAGCCCCAGCATTTT
D gene: NA; V gene: TRBV5-1; J gene: TRBJ1-3; clone size: few; CDR3 protein: CASSPATVPSGNTIYF; CDR3 DNA: TGCGCCAGCAGCCCTGCGACAGTTCCCTCTGGAAACACCATATATTTT
D gene: NA; V gene: TRBV6-5; J gene: TRBJ2-6; clone size: NA; CDR3 protein: CASSLLVSGANVLTF; CDR3 DNA: TGTGCCAGCAGCCTACTCGTCTCTGGGGCCAACGTCCTGACTTTC
D gene: NA; V gene: TRBV11-3; J gene: TRBJ2-7; clone size: NA; CDR3 protein: CASSWDFYEQYF; CDR3 DNA: TGTGCCAGCAGCTGGGACTTCTACGAGCAGTACTTC
D gene: TRBD1; V gene: TRBV18; J gene: TRBJ1-4; clone size: NA; CDR3 protein: CASSGTGGRGEKLFF; CDR3 DNA: TGTGCCAGCTCAGGGACAGGGGGGCGAGGGGAAAAACTGTTTTTT
D gene: NA; V gene: TRBV5-4; J gene: TRBJ2-7; clone size: once; CDR3 protein: CASSPNLDSRYEQYF; CDR3 DNA: TGTGCCAGCAGCCCCAATTTAGACAGTCGGTACGAGCAGTACTTC
D gene: TRBD1; V gene: TRBV6-6; J gene: TRBJ2-7; clone size: NA; CDR3 protein: CASRKQGTYEQYF; CDR3 DNA: TGTGCCAGCAGAAAACAGGGGACCTACGAGCAGTACTTC
D gene: NA; V gene: TRBV7-2; J gene: TRBJ1-5; clone size: few; CDR3 protein: CASSLELTGNQPQHF; CDR3 DNA: TGTGCCAGCAGCTTAGAGCTGACTGGCAATCAGCCCCAGCATTTT
D gene: TRBD1; V gene: TRBV19; J gene: TRBJ1-2; clone size: NA; CDR3 protein: CASIKTGVRNDGYTF; CDR3 DNA: TGTGCCAGTATTAAAACAGGGGTGCGGAATGATGGCTACACCTTC
D gene: NA; V gene: TRBV5-1; J gene: TRBJ1-4; clone size: NA; CDR3 protein: CASSDGATNEKLFF; CDR3 DNA: TGCGCCAGCAGCGACGGAGCAACTAATGAAAAACTGTTTTTT
D gene: NA; V gene: TRBV11-3; J gene: TRBJ2-3; clone size: NA; CDR3 protein: CASNVIAENTDTQYF; CDR3 DNA: TGTGCCAGCAACGTAATCGCGGAAAACACAGATACGCAGTATTTT
D gene: TRBD1; V gene: TRBV27; J gene: TRBJ1-1; clone size: NA; CDR3 protein: CASSLPGQKNTEAFF; CDR3 DNA: TGTGCCAGCAGTCTTCCGGGACAGAAAAACACTGAAGCTTTCTTT
D gene: NA; V gene: TRBV10-3; J gene: TRBJ1-1; clone size: NA; CDR3 protein: CAIRSPGRTSENTEAFF; CDR3 DNA: TGTGCCATCAGATCCCCCGGTAGGACATCCGAGAACACTGAAGCTTTCTTT
D gene: NA; V gene: TRBV6-1; J gene: TRBJ2-1; clone size: NA; CDR3 protein: CASSEGWLENNEQFF; CDR3 DNA: TGTGCCAGCAGTGAAGGGTGGCTAGAGAACAATGAGCAGTTCTTC
D gene: NA; V gene: TRBV9; J gene: TRBJ2-1; clone size: few; CDR3 protein: CASSVAGAEQFF; CDR3 DNA: TGTGCCAGCAGCGTAGCGGGAGCTGAGCAGTTCTTC
D gene: NA; V gene: TRBV28; J gene: TRBJ1-3; clone size: NA; CDR3 protein: CASRSQSGNTIYF; CDR3 DNA: TGTGCCAGCAGGTCACAGTCTGGAAACACCATATATTTT
D gene: NA; V gene: TRBV6-2/TRBV6-3; J gene: TRBJ1-4; clone size: NA; CDR3 protein: CASSTAGTSSEKLFF; CDR3 DNA: TGTGCCAGCAGTACCGCCGGGACATCCAGCGAAAAACTGTTTTTT